This T cell receptor (beta chain) was identified in a study of T cells in Graves' hyperthyroidism and ophthalmopathy. Turning to the study itself: Any treatment followed the collection of peripheral blood at initial diagnosis.

Trimming shortened V by 8 bases and J by 0 bases, and 14 bases separated the two germline ends. The CDR3 runs 15 residues. Looked up from germline, CDR1 is MNHNS and CDR2 is SASEGT. This clonotype was detected many times. On the basis of clinical symptoms, serum thyroxine and TRAb, thyroid ultrasound and orbital computed tomography, diagnoses were made. Using RNA transcripts as the source, TCR beta CDR3 regions were amplified. HTBI primers were used for first-round RT-PCR of the TCR CDR3. Each CDR3 protein gets one entry after TCRdb re-called the multiplex PCR reads with MiXCR. The profile shows more than 500,000 distinct CDR3 sequences, roughly 15% of them singletons.

J is TRBJ1-3 and V is TRBV6-1; D is uncertain. Sequenced input: blood. The clonotype originates from a woman between 35 and 50 years old with Graves' ophthalmopathy. The CDR3 bases are TGTGCCAGCTTCTCGACGGACTACTCTGGAAACACCATATATTTT. This translates into CASFSTDYSGNTIYF.